This T cell receptor (beta chain) appears in the sequencing data of a study of T cells in Graves' hyperthyroidism and ophthalmopathy. This clonotype was seen ten or more times. Germline V CDR1 and CDR2: SGHVS, FQNEAQ. Trimming at V came to 3 bases and at J to 4 bases, leaving 9 bases not matched to a gene. The CDR3 is 15 residues long. From RNA transcripts, TCR beta CDR3 regions were amplified. Researchers ran a first-round RT-PCR on the TCR CDR3 using the HTBI primer set. TCRdb called the multiplex PCR reads again in MiXCR, with one record for every CDR3 protein. The sample has around 500,000 distinct CDR3 sequences, less than 15% seen once; the top ten hold approximately 14%. Diagnoses were made from clinical symptoms, serum measures (thyroxine and TRAb), thyroid ultrasound and orbital computed tomography.

What was sequenced was blood. The chain uses TRBV7-8 and TRBJ2-7, with 7 bases lining up with TRBD2. The TCR sequence derives from a woman aged 40 to 50 with Graves' hyperthyroidism. The CDR3 region is CASSFPSGGTYEQYF. The CDR3 nucleotides are TGTGCCAGCAGCTTTCCCTCGGGGGGAACTTACGAGCAGTACTTC.